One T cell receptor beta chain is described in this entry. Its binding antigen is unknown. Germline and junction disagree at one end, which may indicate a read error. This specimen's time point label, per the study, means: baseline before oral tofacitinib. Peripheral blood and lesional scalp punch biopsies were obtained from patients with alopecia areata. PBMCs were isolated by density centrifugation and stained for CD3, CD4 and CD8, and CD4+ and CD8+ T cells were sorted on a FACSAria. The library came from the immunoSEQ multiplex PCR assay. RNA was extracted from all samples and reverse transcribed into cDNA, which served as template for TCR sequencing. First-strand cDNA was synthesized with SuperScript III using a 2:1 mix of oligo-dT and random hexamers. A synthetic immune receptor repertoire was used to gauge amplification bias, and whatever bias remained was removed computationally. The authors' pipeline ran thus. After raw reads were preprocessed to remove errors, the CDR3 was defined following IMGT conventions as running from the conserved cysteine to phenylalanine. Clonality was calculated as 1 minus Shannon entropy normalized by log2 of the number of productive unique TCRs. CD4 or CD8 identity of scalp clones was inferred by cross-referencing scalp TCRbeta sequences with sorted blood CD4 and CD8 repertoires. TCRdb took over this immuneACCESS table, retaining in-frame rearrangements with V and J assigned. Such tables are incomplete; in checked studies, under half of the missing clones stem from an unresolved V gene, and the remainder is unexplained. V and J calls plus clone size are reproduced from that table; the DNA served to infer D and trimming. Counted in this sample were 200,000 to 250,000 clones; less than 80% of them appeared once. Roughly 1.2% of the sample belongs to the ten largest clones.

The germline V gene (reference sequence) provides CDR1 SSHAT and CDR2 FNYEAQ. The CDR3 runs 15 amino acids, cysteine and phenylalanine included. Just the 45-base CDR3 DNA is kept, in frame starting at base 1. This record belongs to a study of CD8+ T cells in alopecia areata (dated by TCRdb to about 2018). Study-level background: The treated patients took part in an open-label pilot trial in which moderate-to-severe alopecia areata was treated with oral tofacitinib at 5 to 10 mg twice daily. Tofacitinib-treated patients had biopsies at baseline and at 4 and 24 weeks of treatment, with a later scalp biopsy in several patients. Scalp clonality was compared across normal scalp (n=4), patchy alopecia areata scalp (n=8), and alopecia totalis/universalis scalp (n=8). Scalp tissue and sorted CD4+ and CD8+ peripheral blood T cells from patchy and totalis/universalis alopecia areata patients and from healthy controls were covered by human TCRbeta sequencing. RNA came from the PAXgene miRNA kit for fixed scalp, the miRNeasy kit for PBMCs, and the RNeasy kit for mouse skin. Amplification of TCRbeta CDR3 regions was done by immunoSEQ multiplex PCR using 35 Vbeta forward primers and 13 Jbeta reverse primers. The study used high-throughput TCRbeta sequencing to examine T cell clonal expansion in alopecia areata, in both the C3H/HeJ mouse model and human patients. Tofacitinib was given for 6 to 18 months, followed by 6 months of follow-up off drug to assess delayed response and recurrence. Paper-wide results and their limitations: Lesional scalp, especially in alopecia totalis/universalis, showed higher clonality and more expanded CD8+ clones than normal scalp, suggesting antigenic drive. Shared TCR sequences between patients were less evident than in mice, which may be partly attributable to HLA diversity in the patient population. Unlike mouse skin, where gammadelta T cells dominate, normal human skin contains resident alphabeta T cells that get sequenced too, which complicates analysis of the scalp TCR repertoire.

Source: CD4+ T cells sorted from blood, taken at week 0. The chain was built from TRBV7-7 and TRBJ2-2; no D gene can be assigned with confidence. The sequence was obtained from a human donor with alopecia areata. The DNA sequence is TGTGCTAGCAGCCCGTCGAGGATGGAAGCCGGGGAGCTGTTTTTT. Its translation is CASSPSRMEAGELFF.